These T cell receptor beta chains were read from a single sample in a study of spatial heterogeneity in lung cancer. TCRdb redid the calling of the 5' RACE reads with MiXCR, one entry per CDR3 protein. Of 15,000 to 20,000 distinct CDR3 sequences in the sample, around 8% were seen once. The sample in question was lung tumor tissue, obtained at surgery. These receptors were obtained from a male donor with early-stage non-small cell lung cancer. Both conserved end residues are part of each CDR3. A D gene is named only where the DNA matches it firmly. Size is omitted from some rows. Given values are once, few, many or a class for expanded clones.

size: medium-sized
J: TRBJ2-3
V: TRBV7-9
D: NA
CDR3: CASSLNQAAQYF

size: many
J: TRBJ2-5
V: TRBV24-1
D: TRBD1
CDR3: CATSDTTGEQTQYF

size: many
J: TRBJ2-5
V: TRBV5-1
D: TRBD1
CDR3: CASSSQGAYQETQYF

size: many
J: TRBJ2-7
V: TRBV4-1
D: NA
CDR3: CASSQEGGLAYEQYF

size: NA
J: TRBJ2-7
V: TRBV10-1
D: NA
CDR3: CASSESRSQRPYEQYF

size: few
J: TRBJ2-7
V: TRBV5-1
D: TRBD1
CDR3: CASSLRDSSYEQYF

size: NA
J: TRBJ2-5
V: TRBV28
D: NA
CDR3: CASSLGQSGQETQYF

size: few
J: TRBJ1-6
V: TRBV28
D: NA
CDR3: CASSLWTLNNSPLHF

size: NA
J: TRBJ2-7
V: TRBV4-1
D: TRBD2
CDR3: CASSQVYRDYEQDYEQYF

size: NA
J: TRBJ2-5
V: TRBV14
D: NA
CDR3: CASSRANYQETQYF